This passage covers 13 T cell receptor beta chains from one sample sequenced in a study of shared clonotypes between healthy human individuals. The table came from immunoSEQ multiplex PCR; TCRdb's copy has only in-frame clones and leaves some out. The data hold some 2.4 million clones, with approximately 93% observed a single time. The sample comprised naive CD4+ T cells from PBMCs. Subset described: CD45RA+ positively selected. The receptors shown here come from a man younger than 30 in good health. Some clones in this sample may be carry-over from other donors' samples.

The gene calls are TRBV16 and TRBJ2-5, with 11 nucleotides matching TRBD1. The CDR3 has 16 amino acids. The junction had 5 bases not matched to a gene; V was cut back by 4 bases and J by 1 base. Germline V gene data show CDR1 as KGHSY and CDR2 as FQNENV. CDR3 amino acids: CASSRGGTGGQETQYF. CDR3 DNA sequence: TGTGCCAGCAGCCGAGGTGGGACAGGGGGCCAAGAGACCCAGTACTTC.

This chain joins TRBV4-1 and TRBJ1-5; D gene ambiguous. The CDR3 loop spans 14 amino acids. V dropped 1 base and J dropped 6 bases, with 10 bases sitting between them. The V gene's germline CDR1 is MGHRA and CDR2 YSYEKL. The CDR3 protein is CASSQAGKAQPQHF. The CDR3 DNA reads TGCGCCAGCAGCCAAGCGGGAAAGGCTCAGCCCCAGCATTTT.

This clone has more than one count but fewer than ten. Other nucleotide sequences in the sample specify the same CDR3. The CDR3 bases are TGTGCCAGCAGCCAAGATTTAGGGGGCGAGCAGTACTTC. The encoded protein is CASSQDLGGEQYF. The rearrangement links TRBV4-2 to TRBJ2-7; TRBD1 is a possible D gene (6 bases). The ends were cut back, 0 bases at V and 6 bases at J, with 9 bases in the middle. The CDR3 has 13 amino acids. From germline, CDR1 is LGHNA and CDR2 YNFKEQ.

The chain uses TRBV7-6 and TRBJ1-1; D gene ambiguous. Germline CDR1 is SGHVS and CDR2 is FNYEAQ. Trimming removed 5 bases at V and 1 base at J, with 8 bases between. The CDR3 runs 13 residues. The CDR3 DNA reads as TGTGCCAGCAGCGCTCAGCAGAACACTGAAGCTTTCTTT. Translating it yields CASSAQQNTEAFF. The full variable domain, its missing parts supplied by reference TRBV7-6 and TRBJ1-1, is GAGVSQSPRYKVTKRGQDVALRCDPISGHVSLYWYRQALGQGPEFLTYFNYEAQQDKSGLPNDRFSAERPEGSISTLTIQRTEQRDSAMYRCASSAQQNTEAFFGQGTRLTVV.

The chain carries TRBV18 and TRBJ2-5, with D hard to call. Germline CDR1 and CDR2: KGHSH and LQKENI. With 2 bases removed from V and 0 bases from J, the gap between germline ends came to 4 bases. The CDR3 is 13 amino acids. CDR3 in DNA: TGTGCCAGCTCACCAGAGTACCAAGAGACCCAGTACTTC. Translation: CASSPEYQETQYF.

CDR3 residues: CASSLSGTSGLDTQYF. The CDR3, as DNA: TGTGCCAGCAGCTTATCCGGGACTAGCGGCCTAGATACGCAGTATTTT. V usage is TRBV7-9 and J usage is TRBJ2-3; 11 bases are shared with TRBD2. The germline CDR1 and CDR2 sequences are SEHNR and FQNEAQ (reference sequence). V was clipped by 2 bases and J by 5 bases; unmatched bases: 6. The CDR3 spans 16 residues.

The gene calls are TRBV5-1 and TRBJ2-2; 13 bases agree with TRBD2. V lost 1 base, J lost 4 bases, and 7 bases stayed unmatched. This CDR3 spans 18 amino acids. Germline CDR1 and CDR2: SGHRS and YFSETQ. CDR3 protein: CASSLTSGRAQGTGELFF. CDR3 nucleotide sequence: TGCGCCAGCAGCTTGACTAGCGGGAGGGCCCAGGGCACCGGGGAGCTGTTTTTT.

V and J are TRBV6-1 and TRBJ2-1, with D perhaps matching TRBD2 (6 bases). The CDR3 sequence is 16 residues long. Germline lookup yields CDR1 MNHNS and CDR2 SASEGT. Deletions cut 2 bases from V and 3 bases from J, with 14 bases between. CDR3 sequence: CASSELNPGGYNEQFF. The CDR3 DNA follows: TGTGCCAGCAGTGAATTGAACCCCGGGGGCTACAATGAGCAGTTCTTC.

The rearrangement joins TRBV7-2 to TRBJ1-2, with TRBD1 identical over 7 bases. The CDR3 sequence is 14 residues long. V dropped 5 bases and J dropped 7; count of bases not matched to a gene: 10. Germline V gives CDR1 SGHTA, CDR2 FQGNSA. This CDR3 is CASSMGQPRFGYTF. DNA of the CDR3: TGTGCCAGCAGCATGGGACAGCCCAGATTTGGCTACACCTTC. The variable domain in full, with the rest retrieved from reference TRBV7-2 and TRBJ1-2, is GAGVSQSPSNKVTEKGKDVELRCDPISGHTALYWYRQSLGQGLEFLIYFQGNSAPDKSGLPSDRFSAERTGGSVSTLTIQRTQQEDSAVYLCASSMGQPRFGYTFGSGTRLTVV.

V is TRBV28 and J is TRBJ2-7, with 9 bases identical to TRBD1. Germline-derived CDR1 and CDR2 are MDHEN and SYDVKM. V dropped 6 bases and J dropped 2; count of bases not matched to a gene: 8. The CDR3 extends over 15 amino acids. The CDR3 region is CASSLRQGGPYEQYF. The DNA for the CDR3 is TGTGCCAGCAGCCTAAGACAGGGGGGCCCCTACGAGCAGTACTTC.

The V and J genes are TRBV15 and TRBJ2-7; 12 bases align to TRBD1. The CDR3 spans 16 residues. The V and J ends lost 1 base and 7 bases, in that order; junction bases with no gene match: 8. Germline assignment: CDR1 LNHNV and CDR2 YYDKDF (reference sequence). CDR3 nucleotides: TGTGCCACCAGCAGAGGGGGGACAGGGGGCTTCATAGAGCAGTACTTC. Protein product: CATSRGGTGGFIEQYF.

The rearrangement joins TRBV6-6 to TRBJ2-7; TRBD2 matches 7 bases. In germline, CDR1 is MNHNY, CDR2 SVGAGI (reference sequence). There are 14 residues in the CDR3. Losses at the gene ends were 5 bases for V and 6 bases for J; bases not matched to a gene: 10. The DNA for the CDR3 is TGTGCCAGCAGTACCCTATCGGGGGGTTCCGAGCAGTACTTC. Protein: CASSTLSGGSEQYF.

The chain couples TRBV5-1 to TRBJ2-7; 9 bases are a match to TRBD2. V lost 1 base, J lost 6 bases, and 5 bases stayed unmatched. The germline V gene encodes CDR1 SGHRS and CDR2 YFSETQ. This CDR3 has 14 residues. The CDR3, as DNA: TGCGCCAGCAGCTTGTTAGCGGGAGTTTCCGAGCAGTACTTC. Translated: CASSLLAGVSEQYF.